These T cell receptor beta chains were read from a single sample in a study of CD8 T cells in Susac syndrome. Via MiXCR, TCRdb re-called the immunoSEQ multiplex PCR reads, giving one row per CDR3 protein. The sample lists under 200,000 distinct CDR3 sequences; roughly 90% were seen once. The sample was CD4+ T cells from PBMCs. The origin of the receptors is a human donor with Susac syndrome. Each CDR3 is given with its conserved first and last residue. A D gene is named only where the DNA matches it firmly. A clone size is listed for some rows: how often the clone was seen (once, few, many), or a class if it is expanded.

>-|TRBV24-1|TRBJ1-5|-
TGTGCCACCAGTGATTTCCCAAACGATTTCTCCGGGACACTTAGCCCCAGCAATCAGCCCCAGCATTTT
CATSDFPNDFSGTLSPSNQPQHF
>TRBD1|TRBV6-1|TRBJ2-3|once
TGTGCCAGCAACTCTGGGGGACAGGGGACAGATACGCAGTATTTT
CASNSGGQGTDTQYF
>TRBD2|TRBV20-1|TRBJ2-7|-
TGCAGTGCTACCGGACTAGCGGCCTACGAGCAGTACTTC
CSATGLAAYEQYF
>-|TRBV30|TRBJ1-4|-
TGTGCCTGGAACCGCCGGGCCATCGGGACTAATGAAAAACTGTTTTTT
CAWNRRAIGTNEKLFF
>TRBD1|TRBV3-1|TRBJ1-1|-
TGTGCCAGCAGCCCGTTTGACAGGGGAAGCACTGAAGCTTTCTTT
CASSPFDRGSTEAFF
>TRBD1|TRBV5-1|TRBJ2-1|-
TGCGCCAGCAGCTTGTCAGGGGGTCTAAGCTCCTACAATGAGCAGTTCTTC
CASSLSGGLSSYNEQFF
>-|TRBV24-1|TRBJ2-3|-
TGTGCCACCAGTGATCACGGGACAGATACGCAGTATTTT
CATSDHGTDTQYF
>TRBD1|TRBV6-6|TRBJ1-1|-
TGTGCCAGCAGGACAGGGAGGGCTGAAGCTTTCTTT
CASRTGRAEAFF
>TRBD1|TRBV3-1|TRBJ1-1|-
TGTGCCAGCAGCCAGGGACAGGGGAGCACTGAAGCTTTCTTT
CASSQGQGSTEAFF
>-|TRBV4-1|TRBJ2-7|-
TGCGCCAGCAGCCAAGGTCCGGGGTTCGAGCAGTACTTC
CASSQGPGFEQYF
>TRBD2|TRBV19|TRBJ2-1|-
TGTGCCAGTAGTATAGTCTCGGCGGGAGGGAGTAATGAGCAGTTCTTC
CASSIVSAGGSNEQFF
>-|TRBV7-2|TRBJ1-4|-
TGTGCCAGCAGTCGTGCAACTAATGAAAAACTGTTTTTT
CASSRATNEKLFF
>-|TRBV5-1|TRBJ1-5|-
TGCGCCAGCAGCTTAGCCGGGAGTCATCAGCCCCAGCATTTT
CASSLAGSHQPQHF
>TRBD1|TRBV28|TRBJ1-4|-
TGTGCCAGCAAACAGGGGGCCTTTAATGAAAAACTGTTTTTT
CASKQGAFNEKLFF
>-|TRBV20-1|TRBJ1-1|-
TGCAGTGCTACCAGGGCAGACACTGAAGCTTTCTTT
CSATRADTEAFF
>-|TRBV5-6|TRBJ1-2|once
TGTGCCAGCTGCTGGGCCTCCTCGTATGGCTACACCTTC
CASCWASSYGYTF
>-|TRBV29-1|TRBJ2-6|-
TGCAGCGTTGTGAACTCTGGGGCCAACGTCCTGACTTTC
CSVVNSGANVLTF
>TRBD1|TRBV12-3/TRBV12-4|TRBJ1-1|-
TGTGCCAGCAGTTCACCTGGGTTTGTGACAGGGGGATTGAACACTGAAGCTTTCTTT
CASSSPGFVTGGLNTEAFF
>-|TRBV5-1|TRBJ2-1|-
TGCGCCAGCAGCTTGGAGGCCGATACCTACAATGAGCAGTTCTTC
CASSLEADTYNEQFF
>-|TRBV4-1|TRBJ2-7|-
TGCGCCAGCAGCGTCCGGGACTCCCAAACGATATCCTACGAGCAGTACTTC
CASSVRDSQTISYEQYF
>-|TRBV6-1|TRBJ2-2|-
TGTGCCAGCAGTACCCGGCACCCTCCGAACACCGGGGAGCTGTTTTTT
CASSTRHPPNTGELFF
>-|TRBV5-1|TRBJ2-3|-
TGCGCCAGCAGCTTGGTGCGGTCGGGAGCGAGCACAGATACGCAGTATTTT
CASSLVRSGASTDTQYF
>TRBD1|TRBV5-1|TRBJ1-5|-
TGCGCCAGCAGCTTTGGGGACAGGGATGGACAGCCCCAGCATTTT
CASSFGDRDGQPQHF
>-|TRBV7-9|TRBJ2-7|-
TGTGCCAGCAGCTCCCAGGGCTACGAGCAGTACTTC
CASSSQGYEQYF
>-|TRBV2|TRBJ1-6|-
TGTGCCAGCAGCCGGGACACAGATTCACCCCTCCACTTT
CASSRDTDSPLHF
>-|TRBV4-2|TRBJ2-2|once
TGTGCCAGCAGCCAAGGACTACGGAACACCGGGGAGCTGTTTTTT
CASSQGLRNTGELFF
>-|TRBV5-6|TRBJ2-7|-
TGTGCCAGCAGCTTGGGGCACCTTCTTGGCTCCTACGAGCAGTACTTC
CASSLGHLLGSYEQYF
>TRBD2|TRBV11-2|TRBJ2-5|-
TGTGCCAGCAGCCCCACTAGCGTGCAGACCCAGTACTTC
CASSPTSVQTQYF
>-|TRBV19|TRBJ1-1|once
TGTGCCAGTAGATACAGGGAGAACACTGAAGCTTTCTTT
CASRYRENTEAFF
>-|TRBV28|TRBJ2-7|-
TGTGCCGTACCAGGGGAAGCCTACGAGCAGTACTTC
CAVPGEAYEQYF
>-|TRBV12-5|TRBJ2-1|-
TGTGCTAGTGGTTTGGTAGGGTCGCGGAAGAATGAGCAGTTCTTC
CASGLVGSRKNEQFF
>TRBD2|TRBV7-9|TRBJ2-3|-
TGTGCCAGCAGCCCGCTAACGGGACTAGTACTAACAGATACGCAGTATTTT
CASSPLTGLVLTDTQYF
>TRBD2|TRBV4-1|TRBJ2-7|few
TGCGCCAGCAGCCATAGCGGGATCTCCTACGAGCAGTACTTC
CASSHSGISYEQYF
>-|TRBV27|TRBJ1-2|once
TGTGCCAGCACCAGGGTACAGGGCGGGGGCTACACCTTC
CASTRVQGGGYTF
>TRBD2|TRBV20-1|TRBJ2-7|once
TGCAGTGCTTATAGCGGGGGTAGCTCCTACGAGCAGTACTTC
CSAYSGGSSYEQYF
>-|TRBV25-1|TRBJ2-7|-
TGTGCCAGCACGCGTCCAGGGGCCTACGAGCAGTACTTC
CASTRPGAYEQYF
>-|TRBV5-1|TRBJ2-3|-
TGCGCCAGCAGCTTGAGTCATGGAGGACATACCACAGATACGCAGTATTTT
CASSLSHGGHTTDTQYF
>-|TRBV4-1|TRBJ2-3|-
TGCGCCAGCAGCCAAGATGACAGCACAGATACGCAGTATTTT
CASSQDDSTDTQYF
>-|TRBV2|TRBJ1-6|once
TGTGCCAGCACCCAACTGCCGGGACATTATAATTCACCCCTCCACTTT
CASTQLPGHYNSPLHF
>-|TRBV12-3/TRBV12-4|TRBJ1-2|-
TGTGCCAGCAGTTGGAGGGAGGTTGGCGGCTACACCTTC
CASSWREVGGYTF
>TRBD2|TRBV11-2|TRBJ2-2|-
TGTGCCAGCAGCTTGTATGGACTAGAGTCCGGGGAGCTGTTTTTT
CASSLYGLESGELFF